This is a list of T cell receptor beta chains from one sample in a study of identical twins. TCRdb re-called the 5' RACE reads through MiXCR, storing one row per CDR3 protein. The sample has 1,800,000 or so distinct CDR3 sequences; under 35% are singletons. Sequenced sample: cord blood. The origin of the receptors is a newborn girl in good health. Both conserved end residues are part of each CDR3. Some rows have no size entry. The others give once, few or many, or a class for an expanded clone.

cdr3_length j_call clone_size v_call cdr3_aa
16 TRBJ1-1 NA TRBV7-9 CASSLPRQGQNTEAFF
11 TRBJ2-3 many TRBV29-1 CSSTHGDTQYF
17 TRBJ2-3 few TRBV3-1 CASSQAGLAGEGGTQYF
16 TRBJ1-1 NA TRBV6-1 CASSDRRTGEGTEAFF
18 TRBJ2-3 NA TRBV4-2 CASSQVGLAGGLGDTQYF
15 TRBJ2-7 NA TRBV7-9 CASSHPPTVSYEQYF
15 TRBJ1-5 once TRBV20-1 CSARGYRGLGQPQHF
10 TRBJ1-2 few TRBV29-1 CSVAGEGYTF
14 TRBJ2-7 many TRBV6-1 CASRPTTVVLSQYF
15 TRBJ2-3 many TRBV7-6 CASSLRGVGTDTQYF
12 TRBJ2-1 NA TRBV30 CAWNGLYNEQFF
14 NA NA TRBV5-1 CASTRTSAYNEQYF
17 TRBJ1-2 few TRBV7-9 CASSSPFRAGRDYGYTF
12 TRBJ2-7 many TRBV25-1 CASSETPYEQYF
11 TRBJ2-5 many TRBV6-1 CASNKGETQYF
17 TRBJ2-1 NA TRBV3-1 CASSQEWGTSARNEQFF
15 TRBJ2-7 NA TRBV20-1 CSASISGRPNNEQYF
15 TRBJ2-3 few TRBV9 CASSVALAGADTQYF
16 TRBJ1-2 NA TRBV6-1 CASSGRVFRGLMSYTF
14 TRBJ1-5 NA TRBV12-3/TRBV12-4 CASSYGPLNQPQHF
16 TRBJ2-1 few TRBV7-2 CASSWRQRSSYNEQFF
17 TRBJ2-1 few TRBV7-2 CASSLIRGTSGYNEQFF
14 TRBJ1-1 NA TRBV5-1 CASSKDRGGTEAFF
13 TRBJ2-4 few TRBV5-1 CASSLGAGAGQYF
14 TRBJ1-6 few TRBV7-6 CASSSTGEGSPLHF
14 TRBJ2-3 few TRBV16 CASSQRDRPGWEYF
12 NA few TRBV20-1 CSLTDLKETQYF
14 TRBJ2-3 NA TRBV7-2 CASSFHLGTDTQYF
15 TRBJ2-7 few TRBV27 CASSLTILGGAEQYF
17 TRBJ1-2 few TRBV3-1 CASSQAAGTGANYGYTF
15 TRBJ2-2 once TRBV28 CASSFRGSNTGELFF
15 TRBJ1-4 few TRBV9 CASSDRSATNEKLFF
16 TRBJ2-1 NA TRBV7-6 CASSLFGPGSYNEQFF
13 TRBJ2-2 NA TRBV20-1 CSARVTSAGELFF
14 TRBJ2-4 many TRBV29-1 CSVEMSRAKNIQYF
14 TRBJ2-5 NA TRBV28 CASSRDRPPETQYF
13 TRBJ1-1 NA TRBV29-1 CSVESRIWTEAFF
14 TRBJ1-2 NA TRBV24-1 CATSARGRESGYTF
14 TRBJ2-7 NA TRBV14 CASSTRAYSYEQYF
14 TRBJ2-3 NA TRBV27 CASSLGWNTDTQYF
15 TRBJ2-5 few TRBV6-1 CASSESGIWRETQYF
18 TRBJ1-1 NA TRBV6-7 CASRLLELGGGMNTEAFF
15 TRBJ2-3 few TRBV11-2 CASSLAGGEIDTQYF
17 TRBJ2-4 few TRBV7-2 CASSLRPLAGGRNIQYF
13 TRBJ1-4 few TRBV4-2 CASSQGGQSKMFF
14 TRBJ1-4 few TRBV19 CASTPGPQDEKLFF
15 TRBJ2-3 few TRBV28 CASSSPSGKSYTQYF
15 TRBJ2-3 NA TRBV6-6 CASSGLLAGGDTQYF
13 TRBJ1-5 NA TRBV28 CASDPQGSQPQHF
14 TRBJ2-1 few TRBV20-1 CSARGAGGHNEQFF
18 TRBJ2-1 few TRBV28 CASSIMTRWREGLNEQFF
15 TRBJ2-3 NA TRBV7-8 CASSLPAGTRDTQYF
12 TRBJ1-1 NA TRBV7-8 CASSLATEIAFF
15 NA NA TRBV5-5 CASSLRGTVYNEQYF
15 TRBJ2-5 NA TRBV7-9 CASSLAGSYQGTQYF
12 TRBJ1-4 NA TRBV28 CASGPPREKLFF